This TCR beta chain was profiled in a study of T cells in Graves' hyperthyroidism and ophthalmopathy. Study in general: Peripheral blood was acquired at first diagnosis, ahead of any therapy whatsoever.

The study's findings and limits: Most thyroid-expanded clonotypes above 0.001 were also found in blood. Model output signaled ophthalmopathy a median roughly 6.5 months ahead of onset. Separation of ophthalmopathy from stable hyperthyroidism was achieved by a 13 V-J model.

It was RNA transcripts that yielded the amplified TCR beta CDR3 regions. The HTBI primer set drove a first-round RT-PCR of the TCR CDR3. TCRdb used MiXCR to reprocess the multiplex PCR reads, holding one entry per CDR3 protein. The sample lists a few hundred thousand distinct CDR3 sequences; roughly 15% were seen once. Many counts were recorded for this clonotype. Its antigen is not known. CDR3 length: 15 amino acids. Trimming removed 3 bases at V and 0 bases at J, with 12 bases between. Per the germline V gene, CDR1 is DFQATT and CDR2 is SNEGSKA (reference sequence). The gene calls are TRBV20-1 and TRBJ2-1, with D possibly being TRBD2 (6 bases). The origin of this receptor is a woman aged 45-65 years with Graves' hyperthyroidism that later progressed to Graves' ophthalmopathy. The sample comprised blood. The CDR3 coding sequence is TGCAGTGCTAGCCCGCGCGGGATCTCCTACAATGAGCAGTTCTTC. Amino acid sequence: CSASPRGISYNEQFF.